Presented here are 32 T cell receptor beta chains from one specimen sequenced in a study of identical twins. TCRdb re-called the 5' RACE reads with MiXCR, one entry per CDR3 protein. The sample lists hundreds of thousands of distinct CDR3 sequences, 9% to 15% occurring once. The same specimen was also included in a second study, on yellow fever vaccine responses in identical twins.

What was sequenced was PBMCs. These receptors originate from a woman younger than 35 in good health.

This clonotype has at least ten counts. This chain links TRBV11-2 with TRBJ1-2, with a possible D match to TRBD1 (6 bases). The germline CDR1 and CDR2 sequences are SGHAT and FQNNGV. The germline V and J ends were trimmed by 5 bases and 6 bases, with 19 bases remaining between them. The CDR3 has 15 amino acids. The CDR3 coding sequence is TGTGCCAGCAGCCCCAACAGGGCCGAGAGGGATGGCTACACCTTC. Its translation: CASSPNRAERDGYTF.

There are a few counts of this clonotype. The chain employs TRBV27 and TRBJ2-7; D possibly corresponds to TRBD2 (5 bases). The V gene lost 7 bases and the J gene lost 3 bases, with 19 bases spanning the gap. Germline CDR1 reads MNHEY; CDR2 reads SMNVEV (reference sequence). The CDR3 is 15 residues long. CDR3 region: CASMMRAQEDYEQYF. The CDR3 DNA reads TGTGCCAGCATGATGAGGGCCCAGGAAGACTACGAGCAGTACTTC.

This clonotype was counted between two and nine times. The chain combines TRBV2 with TRBJ2-1; weak D call: TRBD1 (6 bases). The V end was cut by 8 bases, the J end by 9 bases, with 8 bases between. The CDR3 spans 10 residues. CDR1 and CDR2 from the germline V gene are SNHLY and FYNNEI. CDR3 residues: CASQDSEQFF. CDR3 DNA: TGTGCCAGCCAGGACAGTGAGCAGTTCTTC. Full variable domain (remainder filled in from reference TRBV2 and TRBJ2-1): EPEVTQTPSHQVTQMGQEVILRCVPISNHLYFYWYRQILGQKVEFLVSFYNNEISEKSEIFDDQFSVERPDGSNFTLKIRSTKLEDSAMYFCASQDSEQFFGPGTRLTVL.

This chain joins TRBV6-5 and TRBJ2-2; D remains ambiguous. Trimming left V 10 bases short and J 6 bases short, with 15 bases between. The V gene's germline CDR1 is MNHEY and CDR2 SVGAGI. This CDR3 spans 13 amino acids. DNA for the CDR3: TGTGCCAACAGATTAGAGGCGGCCGGGGAGCTGTTTTTT. Protein: CANRLEAAGELFF.

This clonotype was found once. V and J are TRBV5-4 and TRBJ1-1; 9 nucleotides align to TRBD1. Trimming cost V 4 bases and J 7 bases; bases outside gene matches: 5. Germline CDR1 is SGHNT and CDR2 is YYREEE (reference sequence). The CDR3 is 13 residues long. CDR3 region: CASSQGQGIEAFF. The DNA for the CDR3 is TGTGCCAGCAGCCAGGGACAGGGCATTGAAGCTTTCTTT.

In this sample, this clonotype turned up a few times. The chain recombines TRBV20-1 with TRBJ2-1; 8 bases are shared with TRBD2. With 3 bases clipped from V and 2 bases from J, the junction kept 9 bases outside the gene matches. CDR1 DFQATT and CDR2 SNEGSKA come from the germline V gene (reference sequence). The CDR3 extends over 16 amino acids. CDR3 DNA: TGCAGTGCTAGTCGGGGCGGGGGGCCTCCCTACAATGAGCAGTTCTTC. It is translated as CSASRGGGPPYNEQFF.

This clonotype was detected only a few times. The genes are TRBV12-3 or TRBV12-4 and TRBJ2-1, with 8 nucleotides matching TRBD2. The length of the CDR3 is 15 residues. V lost 2 bases, J lost 4 bases, and 4 bases stayed unmatched. CDR3 bases: TGTGCCAGCAGTTTACCGGGACTAGGGTACAATGAGCAGTTCTTC. This sequence encodes CASSLPGLGYNEQFF.

The chain links TRBV7-9 to TRBJ2-5, with D hard to call. V lost 3 bases, J lost 4 bases, and 9 bases lay in between. The CDR3 contains 13 residues. Germline V gene sequence: CDR1 SEHNR, CDR2 FQNEAQ (reference sequence). The CDR3 sequence is CASSFGLSETQYF. In DNA, the CDR3 is TGTGCCAGCAGCTTCGGGCTTTCAGAGACCCAGTACTTC. Drawing the rest from reference TRBV7-9 and TRBJ2-5, the complete variable domain is DTGVSQNPRHKITKRGQNVTFRCDPISEHNRLYWYRQTLGQGPEFLTYFQNEAQLEKSRLLSDRFSAERPKGSFSTLEIQRTEQGDSAMYLCASSFGLSETQYFGPGTRLLVL.

This clonotype has ten or more counts. The CDR3 nucleotides are TGCGCCAGCCAAACTAGCGACACCGGGGAGCTGTTTTTT. Amino acids: CASQTSDTGELFF. The rearrangement links TRBV5-1 to TRBJ2-2; 7 nucleotides match TRBD2. V was clipped by 7 bases and J by 3 bases; unmatched bases: 3. Germline V CDR1 and CDR2: SGHRS, YFSETQ. The CDR3 runs 13 residues.

This clonotype appeared many times. The chain is built from TRBV7-3 and TRBJ2-1, with 10 bases identical to TRBD2. This CDR3 is 15 amino acids long. The V segment lost 3 bases and the J segment 3 bases; nucleotides outside the gene matches: 2. Germline CDR1 and CDR2: SGHTA and FQGTGA. The CDR3 region has the DNA TGTGCCAGCAGCTTGACTAGCGGGCTCTACAATGAGCAGTTCTTC. It codes for CASSLTSGLYNEQFF.

The rearrangement links TRBV5-1 to TRBJ1-1, with no clear D. This CDR3 comprises 14 residues. V was shortened by 0 bases and J by 0 bases, with 6 bases between the two germline ends. From germline, CDR1 is SGHRS and CDR2 YFSETQ. Written as DNA, the CDR3 is TGCGCCAGCAGCTTGGACCCAGTGAACACTGAAGCTTTCTTT. Its translation: CASSLDPVNTEAFF.

The chain recombines TRBV6-5 with TRBJ2-6; D might be TRBD1 or TRBD2, each matching 6 bases. Deletions cut 0 bases from V and 0 bases from J, with 12 bases between. There are 18 residues in the CDR3. Germline values: CDR1 MNHEY, CDR2 SVGAGI. The CDR3, as DNA: TGTGCCAGCAGTTACTCGGGGGGCCCTTTCTCTGGGGCCAACGTCCTGACTTTC. The encoded protein is CASSYSGGPFSGANVLTF.

The table lists this clonotype with a few counts. CDR3 DNA sequence: TGCAGTGCTACCCCAACAGATACGCAGTATTTT. Translated: CSATPTDTQYF. The chain has TRBV20-1 and TRBJ2-3; D ambiguous. Trimming took off 4 bases at V and 3 bases at J, with 5 bases between the two ends. CDR3 length: 11 amino acids. The V gene's germline CDR1 is DFQATT and CDR2 SNEGSKA (reference sequence).

There are a few counts of this clonotype. The chain has TRBV6-2 or TRBV6-3 and TRBJ1-5, with 7 bases matching TRBD1. The V gene end was trimmed by 1 base and the J gene end by 4 bases; junction bases not matched to a gene: 7. The CDR3 is 16 amino acids. Germline loops: CDR1 MNHEY, CDR2 SVGEGT. The CDR3 coding sequence is TGTGCCAGCAGTTACTGGGGGGACAGCCGGAATCAGCCCCAGCATTTT. Translating gives CASSYWGDSRNQPQHF.

This clonotype was observed at least ten times. The V and J genes are TRBV12-3 or TRBV12-4 and TRBJ2-7; 7 bases fit TRBD1. Trimming removed 5 bases from V and 0 bases from J; junction bases left unmatched: 4. The CDR3 spans 14 residues. The chain's CDR3 is CASSPGQSSYEQYF. The DNA for the CDR3 is TGTGCCAGCAGTCCGGGACAGAGCTCCTACGAGCAGTACTTC.

The V gene is TRBV24-1, the J gene TRBJ2-5, with TRBD2 as a possible D gene (6 bases). The CDR3 runs 15 residues. The V gene lost 4 bases and the J gene lost 3 bases, with 14 bases spanning the gap. Germline lookup yields CDR1 KGHDR and CDR2 SFDVKD. CDR3 sequence reads: CATSDRLGLEETQYF. CDR3 DNA: TGTGCCACCAGTGACCGATTGGGACTCGAAGAGACCCAGTACTTC.

The chain uses TRBV5-6 and TRBJ2-7; the match to TRBD1 covers 8 bases. Germline CDR1 and CDR2: SGHDT and YYEEEE. Trimming at V came to 6 bases and at J to 0 bases, leaving 2 bases not matched to a gene. CDR3 size: 13 residues. This CDR3 is CASTGGSSYEQYV. The CDR3 bases are TGTGCCAGCACAGGGGGCAGCTCCTACGAGCAGTACGTC.

This clonotype was detected a few times. The chain combines TRBV5-5 with TRBJ2-5; maybe TRBD2 (6 bases). Trimming took 3 bases from V and 5 from J, leaving 17 bases between them. The germline gives CDR1 SGHKS, CDR2 YYEKEE (reference sequence). The length of the CDR3 is 15 residues. Here the CDR3 DNA reads TGTGCCAGCAGCTCCCTTGGGGAGGAGGAGGAGACCCAGTACTTC. The encoded protein is CASSSLGEEEETQYF.

The chain couples TRBV20-1 to TRBJ1-6; 9 bases fit TRBD1. The germline V gene has CDR1 DFQATT and CDR2 SNEGSKA (reference sequence). This CDR3 comprises 16 residues. The V gene end was trimmed by 1 base and the J gene end by 10 bases; junction bases not matched to a gene: 11. The chain's CDR3 is CSARGVKTGGYSPLHF. In DNA form, the CDR3 reads TGCAGTGCTAGAGGTGTGAAGACAGGGGGATACTCACCCCTCCACTTT.

The CDR3 protein is CASSQLLGAEAFF. CDR3 nucleotide sequence: TGTGCCAGCAGCCAACTCTTAGGGGCTGAAGCTTTCTTT. This chain joins TRBV3-1 and TRBJ1-1; maybe TRBD1 (5 bases). The CDR3 spans 13 residues. The germline gives CDR1 LGHDT, CDR2 YNNKEL (reference sequence). The V gene lost 2 bases and the J gene lost 6 bases, with 10 bases spanning the gap.

In its sample, this clonotype was seen many times. This chain links TRBV15 with TRBJ1-1; D not certain. The V gene lost 4 bases and the J gene lost 2 bases, with 11 bases spanning the gap. Germline-derived CDR1 and CDR2 are LNHNV and YYDKDF (reference sequence). The CDR3 totals 14 residues. CDR3 residues: CATSTRTVNTEAFF. CDR3 coding DNA: TGTGCCACCAGCACTAGGACGGTCAACACTGAAGCTTTCTTT.

This clonotype was detected a few times. V usage is TRBV5-5 and J usage is TRBJ2-5, with TRBD2 identical over 8 bases. Germline V CDR1 and CDR2: SGHKS, YYEKEE (reference sequence). The length of the CDR3 is 17 residues. With V trimmed by 0 bases and J by 7 bases, 14 bases remained unmatched. The CDR3 bases are TGTGCCAGCAGCTTGGCCGGAACGGGAGGGCCGATGGTGACCCAGTACTTC. Amino acids: CASSLAGTGGPMVTQYF.

The chain carries TRBV4-1 and TRBJ2-7; D uncertain. This CDR3 contains 12 residues. The V gene lost 2 bases and the J gene lost 7 bases, with 9 bases spanning the gap. In germline, CDR1 is MGHRA, CDR2 YSYEKL. CDR3 loop: CASSQIGAEQYF. CDR3 nucleotides: TGCGCCAGCAGCCAAATAGGTGCGGAGCAGTACTTC.

This clonotype was detected only a few times. The V call is TRBV29-1, the J call TRBJ2-5; TRBD1 is a possible D gene (5 bases). This CDR3 contains 15 residues. Trimming cost V 4 bases and J 1 base, with 16 bases left between them. Germline V gives CDR1 SQVTM, CDR2 ANQGSEA. CDR3 sequence: CSVALVQGLQETQYF. The CDR3, as DNA: TGCAGCGTTGCCCTGGTTCAGGGCCTCCAAGAGACCCAGTACTTC. Supplemented by reference TRBV29-1 and TRBJ2-5, the full variable domain reads SAVISQKPSRDICQRGTSLTIQCQVDSQVTMMFWYRQQPGQSLTLIATANQGSEATYESGFVIDKFPISRPNLTFSTLTVSNMSPEDSSIYLCSVALVQGLQETQYFGPGTRLLVL.

This clonotype was counted a few times. The chain combines TRBV12-3 or TRBV12-4 with TRBJ1-1; D is ambiguous. V was clipped by 0 bases and J by 9 bases, with 5 bases between them. The CDR3 spans 11 residues. The CDR3 DNA sequence: TGTGCCAGCAGTTTAGCGGCTCAAGCTTTCTTT. Protein product: CASSLAAQAFF.

The table lists this clonotype with a few counts. This chain links TRBV20-1 with TRBJ1-5; D remains unclear. CDR1 is DFQATT, CDR2 SNEGSKA, per germline (reference sequence). The CDR3 runs to 13 residues. Trimming left V 0 bases short and J 0 bases short, with 3 bases between. This CDR3 reads CSARDTSNQPQHF. CDR3 DNA sequence: TGCAGTGCTAGAGACACTAGCAATCAGCCCCAGCATTTT.

The rearrangement uses TRBV5-1 and TRBJ2-3; a weak D match, TRBD1 (6 bases). With 0 bases removed from V and 3 bases from J, the gap between germline ends came to 8 bases. This CDR3 has 14 amino acids. Germline-derived CDR1 and CDR2 are SGHRS and YFSETQ. The CDR3 nucleotides read TGCGCCAGCAGCTTGGGACAGGAGACAGATACGCAGTATTTT. It specifies CASSLGQETDTQYF. The entire variable domain, with the rest obtained from reference TRBV5-1 and TRBJ2-3, is as follows: KAGVTQTPRYLIKTRGQQVTLSCSPISGHRSVSWYQQTPGQGLQFLFEYFSETQRNKGNFPGRFSGRQFSNSRSEMNVSTLELGDSALYLCASSLGQETDTQYFGPGTRLTVL.

The chain carries TRBV27 and TRBJ2-7; D might be TRBD2 (6 bases). CDR1 and CDR2 from the germline V gene are MNHEY and SMNVEV (reference sequence). CDR3 length: 15 amino acids. Trimming pared 4 bases from V and 7 bases from J, leaving 20 bases between. Here the CDR3 DNA reads TGTGCCAGCAGTTCAGCTGGCGGGGCTATGGGGGAGCAGTACGTC. Translating gives CASSSAGGAMGEQYV.

The table lists this clonotype with a few counts. This sequence joins TRBV7-9 and TRBJ2-1; weak D call: TRBD2 (5 bases). V was shortened by 6 bases and J by 3 bases, with 12 bases between the two germline ends. This CDR3 has 14 amino acids. CDR1 is SEHNR and CDR2 is FQNEAQ in the germline V gene (reference sequence). The DNA for the CDR3 is TGTGCCAGCAGTCTCATAGCGAGCTACAATGAGCAGTTCTTC. Its protein is CASSLIASYNEQFF.

The chain has TRBV10-3 and TRBJ2-5; 11 bases are shared with TRBD2. Losses at the gene ends were 0 bases for V and 2 bases for J; bases not matched to a gene: 11. The CDR3 contains 19 residues. Germline V gene data show CDR1 as ENHRY and CDR2 as SYGVKD. The DNA for the CDR3 is TGTGCCATCAGTGAGTCGAGGGTAGCGGGGGGGCCGCGACAAGAGACCCAGTACTTC. It codes for CAISESRVAGGPRQETQYF.

This clonotype occurred a few times. CDR3 loop: CASSVDALAGGTHTDTQYF. The DNA for the CDR3 is TGTGCCAGCAGCGTAGACGCACTAGCGGGAGGTACCCACACAGATACGCAGTATTTT. J is TRBJ2-3 and V is TRBV9; 12 nucleotides agree with TRBD2. With 0 bases clipped from V and 2 bases from J, the junction kept 10 bases outside the gene matches. This CDR3 contains 19 residues. Germline V CDR1 and CDR2: SGDLS, YYNGEE.

V and J are TRBV2 and TRBJ2-7; the D call may be TRBD1 or TRBD2 (5 bases each). The germline V gene encodes CDR1 SNHLY and CDR2 FYNNEI. The germline V and J ends were trimmed by 6 bases and 4 bases, with 16 bases remaining between them. The CDR3 consists of 14 residues. CDR3 sequence: CASSQTGAKYEQYF. The CDR3 DNA follows: TGTGCCAGCAGCCAAACCGGGGCTAAGTACGAGCAGTACTTC. The variable domain in full, with the rest retrieved from reference TRBV2 and TRBJ2-7, is EPEVTQTPSHQVTQMGQEVILRCVPISNHLYFYWYRQILGQKVEFLVSFYNNEISEKSEIFDDQFSVERPDGSNFTLKIRSTKLEDSAMYFCASSQTGAKYEQYFGPGTRLTVT.